The TCR beta chain described here comes from a study of cytomegalovirus exposure and HLA in healthy donors. Study-level points and caveats: TCR beta V segments were, for the most part, productive about 90% or about 30% of the time in an earlier analysis. Most CMV-associated TCR beta chains appeared HLA-restricted in a later analysis. The authors excluded some V segments, including TRBV6-2 and TRBV6-3, as indistinguishable. Later analysis associated a missense DCLRE1C variant with TCR beta V- and J-gene trimming.

The CDR3 spans 12 residues. V lost 7 bases, J lost 5 bases, and 10 bases lay in between. Germline assignment: CDR1 SGHNT and CDR2 YYREEE (reference sequence). PCR employed 60 Vbeta and 13 Jbeta primers. Libraries were prepared by immunoSEQ multiplex PCR; TCRdb keeps only in-frame clonotypes and omits some of them. This sample has about 140,000 clones, with 73% found just once. As for this clone: Its antigen is unknown.

The receptor comes from a human donor in good health. Input material: PBMCs. The chain uses TRBV5-4 and TRBJ2-4; possible D gene TRBD2, 5 bases. DNA for the CDR3: TGTGCCAGCGAGGGAAGCCAAAACATTCAGTACTTC. Protein: CASEGSQNIQYF.